These 10 T cell receptor beta chains originate from one sample sequenced in a study of blood T cell repertoires in COVID-19. Generated by immunoSEQ multiplex PCR, the TCRdb table keeps only in-frame clones and is missing some. The sample has around 290,000 clones; roughly 90% are singletons. Sequencing was done on a sample of peripheral blood. These receptors originate from a man aged 40-49 years with acute or convalescent COVID-19.

V gene TRBV19 combines with J gene TRBJ1-5; the match to TRBD1 covers 7 bases. The V gene end was trimmed by 6 bases and the J gene end by 0 bases; junction bases not matched to a gene: 11. The CDR3 consists of 17 residues. Per germline, CDR1 LNHDA and CDR2 SQIVND (reference sequence). In DNA, the CDR3 is TGTGCCAGTAGCCCCGGGACAGCCCAATATAGCAATCAGCCCCAGCATTTT. Its translation: CASSPGTAQYSNQPQHF.

About this clone: The same CDR3 also results from other DNA sequences found in this sample. In DNA, the CDR3 is TGTGCCAGCAGCCTTTTAGCGGGGGGAAGGAATGAGCAGTTCTTC. This gives the protein CASSLLAGGRNEQFF. The chain employs TRBV11-2 and TRBJ2-1; 10 positions agree with TRBD2. With 5 bases clipped from V and 7 bases from J, the junction kept 8 bases outside the gene matches. CDR1 and CDR2 from the germline V gene are SGHAT and FQNNGV. The CDR3 runs 15 residues.

There are a few counts of this clone. The chain has TRBV5-1 and TRBJ1-1, with 8 nucleotides matching TRBD1. Per the germline V gene, CDR1 is SGHRS and CDR2 is YFSETQ. The ends lost 4 bases at V and 1 base at J; junction bases unmatched: 6. This CDR3 region has 15 residues. The CDR3 loop is CASSVQGDQNTEAFF. CDR3 nucleotide sequence: TGCGCCAGCAGCGTACAGGGGGATCAGAACACTGAAGCTTTCTTT.

This clone turned up a few times. The J gene is TRBJ2-1, the V gene TRBV10-3; 9 bases map to TRBD2. Germline lookup yields CDR1 ENHRY and CDR2 SYGVKD. The CDR3 covers 17 residues. V shed 3 bases and J 5 bases; nucleotides not matched to a gene: 11. CDR3 protein: CAISEEAPGTSNNEQFF. Here the CDR3 DNA reads TGTGCCATCAGTGAAGAGGCTCCCGGGACTAGCAACAATGAGCAGTTCTTC.

V and J are TRBV5-1 and TRBJ1-6, with 9 nucleotides matching TRBD1. Germline V gene sequence: CDR1 SGHRS, CDR2 YFSETQ. The V gene end was trimmed by 2 bases and the J gene end by 7 bases; junction bases not matched to a gene: 1. The CDR3 is 14 amino acids. For the CDR3, the DNA is TGCGCCAGCAGCTTTACAGGGGGCAATTCACCCCTCCACTTT. Translation: CASSFTGGNSPLHF.

The gene calls are TRBV6-5 and TRBJ1-3; a weak D match, TRBD1 (6 bases). The CDR3 is 15 residues long. CDR1 and CDR2 from the germline V gene are MNHEY and SVGAGI. Trimming left V 5 bases short and J 5 bases short, with 16 bases between. CDR3 sequence reads: CASSLNRDPRNTIYF. As DNA, the CDR3 is TGTGCCAGCAGTCTAAACAGGGACCCCAGAAACACCATATATTTT.

This chain connects TRBV3-1 (or the pseudogene TRBV3-2) to TRBJ1-1, with D tentatively TRBD1 (6 bases). This CDR3 has 16 amino acids. The V gene's germline CDR1 is LGHDT and CDR2 YNNKEL (reference sequence). V lost 4 bases and J lost 1, with 16 bases in between. CDR3 region: CASSPAGGAGNTEAFF. The CDR3 nucleotides are TGTGCCAGCAGCCCAGCGGGGGGCGCGGGGAACACTGAAGCTTTCTTT.

The CDR3 here is CASSLFGTANEKLFF. CDR3 coding DNA: TGCGCCAGCAGCCTTTTCGGGACAGCTAATGAAAAACTGTTTTTT. The chain is built from TRBV5-1 and TRBJ1-4; 7 nucleotides align to TRBD1. Trimming took 4 bases from V and 3 from J; bases not matched to a gene: 6. Germline CDR1 SGHRS, CDR2 YFSETQ. CDR3 length: 15 residues.

A single count supports this clone. The V and J genes are TRBV10-2 and TRBJ1-1, with no clear D. CDR1 WSHSY and CDR2 SAAADI come from the germline V gene. Trimming removed 7 bases from V and 7 bases from J, with 16 bases in between. The CDR3 is 13 residues long. The CDR3 sequence is CASNSPGTYEAFF. The CDR3 DNA follows: TGCGCCAGCAACTCTCCAGGAACTTATGAAGCTTTCTTT.

The V gene is TRBV2, the J gene TRBJ1-1; D not certain. From germline, CDR1 is SNHLY and CDR2 FYNNEI. The CDR3 spans 14 residues. Trimming took off 2 bases at V and 4 bases at J, with 11 bases between the two ends. The CDR3 DNA reads as TGTGCCAGCAGTGAATATGAGATTGGCACTGAAGCTTTCTTT. Protein: CASSEYEIGTEAFF.